This TCR beta chain comes out of a study of T cell repertoires in cytomegalovirus infection. As for the study in general: Recently described HLA-C-restricted plus well-studied HLA-B-restricted CMV epitopes were used. Indications of both CMV infection and matching HLA type were provided by public TCR beta signatures.

TCRdb independently ran MiXCR on the reads; one entry per CDR3 protein. The sample has about 700,000 distinct CDR3 sequences, roughly a third seen once. This clonotype was seen more than once but under ten times. What it binds is unknown. This material consisted of cultured PBMCs, taken from culture after CMV antigen stimulation. This sequence was found in a human donor in good health (CMV status not recorded). Some clones in this sample may be carry-over from other donors' samples.

The CDR3 loop is CASSTRVVNYGYTF. The CDR3 bases are TGTGCCAGCAGCACCCGGGTGGTGAACTATGGCTACACCTTC. The gene calls are TRBV12-3 or TRBV12-4 and TRBJ1-2; D unclear. V was trimmed by 6 bases and J by 2 bases, leaving 13 bases between them. The CDR3 extends over 14 amino acids.